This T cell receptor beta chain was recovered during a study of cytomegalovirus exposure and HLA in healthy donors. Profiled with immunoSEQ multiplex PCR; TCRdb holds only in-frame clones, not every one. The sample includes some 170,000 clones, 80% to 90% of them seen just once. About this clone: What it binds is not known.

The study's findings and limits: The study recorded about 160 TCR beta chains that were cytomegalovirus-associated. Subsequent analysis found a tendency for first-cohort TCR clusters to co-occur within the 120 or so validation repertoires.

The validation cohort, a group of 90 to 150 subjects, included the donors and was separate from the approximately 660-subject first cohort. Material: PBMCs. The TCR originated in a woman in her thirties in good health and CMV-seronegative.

This CDR3 is CASSVAGGEGFYNEQFF. The DNA for the CDR3 is TGTGCCAGCAGCGTAGCTGGGGGGGAGGGATTCTACAATGAGCAGTTCTTC. J is TRBJ2-1 and V is TRBV9; 7 bases line up with TRBD2. There are 17 residues in the CDR3. The germline CDR1 and CDR2 sequences are SGDLS and YYNGEE. The J segment lost 3 bases and the V segment lost 0 bases, leaving 9 bases of the junction unmatched.